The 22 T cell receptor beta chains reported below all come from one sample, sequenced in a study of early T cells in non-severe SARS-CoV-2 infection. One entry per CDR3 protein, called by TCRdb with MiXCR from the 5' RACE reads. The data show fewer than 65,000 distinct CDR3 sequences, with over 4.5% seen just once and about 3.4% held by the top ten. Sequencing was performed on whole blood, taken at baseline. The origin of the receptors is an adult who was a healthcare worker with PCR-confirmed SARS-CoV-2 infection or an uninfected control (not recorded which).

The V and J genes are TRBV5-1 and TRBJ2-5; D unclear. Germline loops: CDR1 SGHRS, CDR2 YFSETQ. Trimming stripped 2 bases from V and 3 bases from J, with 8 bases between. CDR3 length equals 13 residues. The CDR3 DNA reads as TGCGCCAGCAGCTTTGTCGGAGAAGAGACCCAGTACTTC. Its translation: CASSFVGEETQYF.

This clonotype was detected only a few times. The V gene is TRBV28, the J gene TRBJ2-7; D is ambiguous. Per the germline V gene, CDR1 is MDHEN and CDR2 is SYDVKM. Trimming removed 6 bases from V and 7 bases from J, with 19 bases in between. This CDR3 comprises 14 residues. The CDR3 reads CASRPINPLWEQYF. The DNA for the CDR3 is TGTGCCAGCAGACCAATTAACCCCTTGTGGGAGCAGTACTTC.

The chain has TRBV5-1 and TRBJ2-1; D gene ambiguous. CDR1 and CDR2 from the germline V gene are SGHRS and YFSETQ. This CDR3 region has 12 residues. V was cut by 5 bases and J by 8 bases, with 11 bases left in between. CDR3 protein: CASSFIGDEQFF. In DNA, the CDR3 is TGCGCCAGCAGTTTTATTGGGGATGAGCAGTTCTTC.

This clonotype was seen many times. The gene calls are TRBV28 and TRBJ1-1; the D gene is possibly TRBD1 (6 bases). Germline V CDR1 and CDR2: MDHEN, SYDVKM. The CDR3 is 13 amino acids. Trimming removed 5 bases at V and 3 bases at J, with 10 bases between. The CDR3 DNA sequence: TGTGCCAGCAGTCGCCCAGGGGACACTGAAGCTTTCTTT. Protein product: CASSRPGDTEAFF.

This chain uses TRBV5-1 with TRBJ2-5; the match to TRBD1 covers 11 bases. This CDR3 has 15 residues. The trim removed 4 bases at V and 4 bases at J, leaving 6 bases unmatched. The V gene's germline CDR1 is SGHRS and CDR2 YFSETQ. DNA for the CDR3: TGCGCCAGCAGCGAAACCGGGACAGGGGGAGAGACCCAGTACTTC. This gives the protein CASSETGTGGETQYF.

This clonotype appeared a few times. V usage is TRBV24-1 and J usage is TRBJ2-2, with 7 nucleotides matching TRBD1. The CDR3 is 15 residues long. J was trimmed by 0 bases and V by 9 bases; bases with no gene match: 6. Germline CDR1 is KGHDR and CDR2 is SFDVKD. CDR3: CATEGDSTNTGELFF. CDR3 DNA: TGTGCCACCGAAGGGGACAGTACGAACACCGGGGAGCTGTTTTTT.

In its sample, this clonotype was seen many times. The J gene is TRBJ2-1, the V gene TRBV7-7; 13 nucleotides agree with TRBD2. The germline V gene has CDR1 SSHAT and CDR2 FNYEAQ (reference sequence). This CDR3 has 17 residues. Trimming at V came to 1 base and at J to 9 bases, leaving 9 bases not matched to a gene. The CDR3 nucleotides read TGTGCCAGCAGCTTAGAGGCACTAGCGGGAGGGCCGGGTGAGCAGTTCTTC. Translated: CASSLEALAGGPGEQFF.

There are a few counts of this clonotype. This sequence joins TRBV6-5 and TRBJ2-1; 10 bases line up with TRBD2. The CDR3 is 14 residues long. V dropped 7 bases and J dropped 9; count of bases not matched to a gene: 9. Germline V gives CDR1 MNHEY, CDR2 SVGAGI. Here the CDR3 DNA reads TGTGCCAGCAAAAGCGGGAGGGCCTCCTTTGAGCAGTTCTTC. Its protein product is CASKSGRASFEQFF.

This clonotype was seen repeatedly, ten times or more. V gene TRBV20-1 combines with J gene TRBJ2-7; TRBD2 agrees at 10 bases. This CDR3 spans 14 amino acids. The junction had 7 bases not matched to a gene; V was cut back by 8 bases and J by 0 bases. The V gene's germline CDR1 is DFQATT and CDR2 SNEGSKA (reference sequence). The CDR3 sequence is CSCLSSGSSYEQYF. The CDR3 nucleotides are TGCAGTTGTCTCTCTAGCGGGAGCTCCTACGAGCAGTACTTC.

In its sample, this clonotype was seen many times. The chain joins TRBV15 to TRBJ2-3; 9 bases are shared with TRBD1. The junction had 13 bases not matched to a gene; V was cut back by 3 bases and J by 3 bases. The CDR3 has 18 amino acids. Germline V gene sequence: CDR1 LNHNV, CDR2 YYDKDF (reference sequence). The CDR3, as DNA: TGTGCCACCAGCAGCTTGAACTACCGGGACAGGGAAACAGATACGCAGTATTTT. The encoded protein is CATSSLNYRDRETDTQYF.

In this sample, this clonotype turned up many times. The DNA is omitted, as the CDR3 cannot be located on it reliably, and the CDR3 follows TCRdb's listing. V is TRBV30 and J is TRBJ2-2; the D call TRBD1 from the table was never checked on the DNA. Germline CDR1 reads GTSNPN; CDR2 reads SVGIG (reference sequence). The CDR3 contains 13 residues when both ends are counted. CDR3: CAWTFGAAGELFF.

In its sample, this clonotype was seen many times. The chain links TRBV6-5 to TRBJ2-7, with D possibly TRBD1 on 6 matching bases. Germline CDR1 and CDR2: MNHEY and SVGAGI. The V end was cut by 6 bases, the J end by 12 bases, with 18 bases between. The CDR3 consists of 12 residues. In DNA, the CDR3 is TGTGCCAGCAGCCTACCCGGACAGCTACCGTACTTC. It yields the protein CASSLPGQLPYF.

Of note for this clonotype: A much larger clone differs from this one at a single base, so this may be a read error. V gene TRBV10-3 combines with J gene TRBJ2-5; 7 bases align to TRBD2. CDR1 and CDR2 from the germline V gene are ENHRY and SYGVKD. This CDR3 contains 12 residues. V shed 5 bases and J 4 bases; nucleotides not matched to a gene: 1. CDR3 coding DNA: TGTGCCATCAGTAGGGAGGGAGAGACCCAGTACTTC. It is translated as CAISREGETQYF.

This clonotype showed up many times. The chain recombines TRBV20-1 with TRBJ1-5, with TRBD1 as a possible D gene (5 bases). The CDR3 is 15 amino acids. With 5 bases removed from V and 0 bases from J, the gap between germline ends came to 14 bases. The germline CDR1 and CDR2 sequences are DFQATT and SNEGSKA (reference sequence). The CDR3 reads CSAVPWGDSNQPQHF. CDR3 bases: TGCAGTGCTGTCCCTTGGGGGGATAGCAATCAGCCCCAGCATTTT.

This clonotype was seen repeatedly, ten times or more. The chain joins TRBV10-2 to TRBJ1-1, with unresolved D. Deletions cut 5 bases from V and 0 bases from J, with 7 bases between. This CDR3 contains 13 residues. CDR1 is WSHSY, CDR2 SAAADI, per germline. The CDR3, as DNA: TGCGCCAGCAGTCTGAGCCTGAACACTGAAGCTTTCTTT. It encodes CASSLSLNTEAFF.

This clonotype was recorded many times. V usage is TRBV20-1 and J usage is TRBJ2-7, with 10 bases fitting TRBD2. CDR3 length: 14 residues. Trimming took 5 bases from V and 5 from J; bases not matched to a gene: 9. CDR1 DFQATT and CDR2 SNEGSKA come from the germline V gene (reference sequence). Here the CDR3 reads CSALLLAGIHEQYF. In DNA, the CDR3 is TGCAGTGCTTTGCTACTAGCGGGAATACACGAGCAGTACTTC.

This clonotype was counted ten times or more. CDR3 region: CASSLTKIHGYTF. The CDR3 nucleotides are TGTGCCAGCAGTTTAACAAAAATCCATGGCTACACCTTC. V usage is TRBV28 and J usage is TRBJ1-2; D not resolved. The CDR3 totals 13 residues. V gave up 2 bases and J gave up 6 bases, with 10 bases separating them. From germline, CDR1 is MDHEN and CDR2 SYDVKM.

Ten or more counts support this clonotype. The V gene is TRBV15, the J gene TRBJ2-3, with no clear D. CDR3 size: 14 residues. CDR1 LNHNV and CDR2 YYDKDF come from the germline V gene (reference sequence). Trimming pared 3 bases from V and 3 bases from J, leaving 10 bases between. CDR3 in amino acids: CATSSDPGTDTQYF. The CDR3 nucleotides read TGTGCCACCAGCAGTGACCCTGGGACAGATACGCAGTATTTT. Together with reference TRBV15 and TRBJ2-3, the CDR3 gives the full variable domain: DAMVIQNPRYQVTQFGKPVTLSCSQTLNHNVMYWYQQKSSQAPKLLFHYYDKDFNNEADTPDNFQSRRPNTSFCFLDIRSPGLGDTAMYLCATSSDPGTDTQYFGPGTRLTVL.

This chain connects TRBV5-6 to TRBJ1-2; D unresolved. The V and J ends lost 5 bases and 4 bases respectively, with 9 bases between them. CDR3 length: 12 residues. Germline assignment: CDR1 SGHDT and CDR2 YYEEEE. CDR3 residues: CASSMRRYGYTF. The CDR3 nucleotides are TGTGCCAGCAGTATGAGGCGCTATGGCTACACCTTC.

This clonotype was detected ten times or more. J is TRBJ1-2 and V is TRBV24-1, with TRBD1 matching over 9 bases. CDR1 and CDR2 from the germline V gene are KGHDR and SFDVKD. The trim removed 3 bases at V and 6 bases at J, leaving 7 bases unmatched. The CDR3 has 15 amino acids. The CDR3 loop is CATSDPGTGIDGYTF. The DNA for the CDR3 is TGTGCCACCAGTGATCCCGGGACAGGGATCGATGGCTACACCTTC.

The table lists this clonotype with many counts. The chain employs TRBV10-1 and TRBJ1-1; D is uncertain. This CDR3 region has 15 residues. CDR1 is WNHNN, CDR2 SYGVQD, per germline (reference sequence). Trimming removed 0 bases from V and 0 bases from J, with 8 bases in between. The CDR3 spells CASSESRRMNTEAFF. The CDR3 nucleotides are TGCGCCAGCAGTGAGTCAAGACGGATGAACACTGAAGCTTTCTTT.

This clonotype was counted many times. The CDR3 here is CASSQGLQDTQYF. The CDR3, as DNA: TGTGCCAGCAGCCAAGGACTACAAGATACGCAGTATTTT. V is TRBV3-1 and J is TRBJ2-3; a possible D gene is TRBD2 (5 bases). V lost 1 base and J lost 5, with 7 bases in between. The CDR3 loop spans 13 amino acids. CDR1 and CDR2 (germline): LGHDT, YNNKEL (reference sequence).